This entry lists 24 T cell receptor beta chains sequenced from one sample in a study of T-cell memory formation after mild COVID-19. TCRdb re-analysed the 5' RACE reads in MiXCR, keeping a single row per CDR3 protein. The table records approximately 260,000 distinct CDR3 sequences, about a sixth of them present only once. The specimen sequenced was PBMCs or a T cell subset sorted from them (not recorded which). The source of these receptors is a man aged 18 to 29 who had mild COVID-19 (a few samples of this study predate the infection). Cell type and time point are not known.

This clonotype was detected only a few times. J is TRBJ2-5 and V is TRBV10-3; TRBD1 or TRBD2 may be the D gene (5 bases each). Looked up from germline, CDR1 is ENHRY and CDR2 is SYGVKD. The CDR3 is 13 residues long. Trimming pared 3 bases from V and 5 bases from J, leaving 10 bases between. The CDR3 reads CAISDRGVETQYF. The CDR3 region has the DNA TGTGCCATCAGTGATCGAGGGGTGGAGACCCAGTACTTC.

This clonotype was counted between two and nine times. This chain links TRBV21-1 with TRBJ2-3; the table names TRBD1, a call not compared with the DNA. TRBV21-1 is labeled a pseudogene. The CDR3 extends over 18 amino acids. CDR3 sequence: CASSNQLRPGKSTDTQYF. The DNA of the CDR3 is TGTGCCAGCAGCAACCAACTTCGTCCGGGAAAAAGCACAGATACGCAGTATTTT.

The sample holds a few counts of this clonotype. The CDR3 DNA reads TGTGCCAGCAGCTTGGATTTTTCGTCAGGAACGACGTATGGCTACACCTTC. This translates into CASSLDFSSGTTYGYTF. The V call is TRBV5-6, the J call TRBJ1-2; D is unclear. The length of the CDR3 is 17 residues. Looked up from germline, CDR1 is SGHDT and CDR2 is YYEEEE. Trimming pared 0 bases from V and 5 bases from J, leaving 20 bases between.

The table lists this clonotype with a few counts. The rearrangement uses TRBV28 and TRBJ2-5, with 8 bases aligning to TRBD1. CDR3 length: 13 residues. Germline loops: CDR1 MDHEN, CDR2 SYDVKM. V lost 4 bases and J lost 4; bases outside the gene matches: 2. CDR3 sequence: CASSSGQGETQYF. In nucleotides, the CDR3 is TGTGCCAGCAGTTCAGGACAGGGAGAGACCCAGTACTTC. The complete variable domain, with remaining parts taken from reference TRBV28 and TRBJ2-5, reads DVKVTQSSRYLVKRTGEKVFLECVQDMDHENMFWYRQDPGLGLRLIYFSYDVKMKEKGDIPEGYSVSREKKERFSLILESASTNQTSMYLCASSSGQGETQYFGPGTRLLVL.

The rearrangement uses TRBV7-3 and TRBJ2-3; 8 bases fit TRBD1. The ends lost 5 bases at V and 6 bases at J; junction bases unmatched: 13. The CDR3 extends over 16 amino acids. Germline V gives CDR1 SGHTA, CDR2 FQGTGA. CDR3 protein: CASSTQGARPSDTQYF. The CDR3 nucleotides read TGTGCCAGCAGCACCCAGGGGGCGCGACCGTCCGATACGCAGTATTTT.

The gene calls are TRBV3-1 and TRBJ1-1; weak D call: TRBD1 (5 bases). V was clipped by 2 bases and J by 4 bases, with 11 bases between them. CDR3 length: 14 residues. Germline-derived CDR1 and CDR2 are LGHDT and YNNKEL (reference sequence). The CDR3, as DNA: TGTGCCAGCAGCCAAAAGGGGATCTCCACTGAAGCTTTCTTT. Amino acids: CASSQKGISTEAFF.

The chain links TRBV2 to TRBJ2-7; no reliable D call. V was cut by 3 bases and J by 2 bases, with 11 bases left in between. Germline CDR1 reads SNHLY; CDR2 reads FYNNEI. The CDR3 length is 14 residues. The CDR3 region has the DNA TGTGCCAGCAGTGAGCAACCAGGACCCTACGAGCAGTACTTC. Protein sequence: CASSEQPGPYEQYF.

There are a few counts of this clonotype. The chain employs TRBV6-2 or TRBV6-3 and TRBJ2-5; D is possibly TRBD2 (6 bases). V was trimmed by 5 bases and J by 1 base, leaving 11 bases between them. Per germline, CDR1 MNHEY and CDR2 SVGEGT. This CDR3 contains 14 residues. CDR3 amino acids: CASSGAGTQETQYF. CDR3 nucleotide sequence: TGTGCCAGCAGTGGAGCGGGCACCCAAGAGACCCAGTACTTC.

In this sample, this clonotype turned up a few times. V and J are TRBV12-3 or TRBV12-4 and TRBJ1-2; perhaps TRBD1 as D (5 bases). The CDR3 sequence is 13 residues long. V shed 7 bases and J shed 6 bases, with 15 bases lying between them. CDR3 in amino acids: CASTPGKDDGYTF. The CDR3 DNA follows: TGTGCCAGCACCCCAGGGAAAGACGATGGCTACACCTTC.

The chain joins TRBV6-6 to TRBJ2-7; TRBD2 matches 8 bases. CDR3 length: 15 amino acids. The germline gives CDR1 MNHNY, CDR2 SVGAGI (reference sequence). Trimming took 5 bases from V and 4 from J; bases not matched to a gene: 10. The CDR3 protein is CASSNPGTSPYEQYV. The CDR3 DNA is TGTGCCAGCAGTAACCCGGGGACTAGTCCATACGAGCAGTACGTC.

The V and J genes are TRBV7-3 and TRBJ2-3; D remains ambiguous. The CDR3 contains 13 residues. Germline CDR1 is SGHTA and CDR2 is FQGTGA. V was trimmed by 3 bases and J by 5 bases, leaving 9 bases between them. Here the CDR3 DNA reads TGTGCCAGCAGCTTCCCTGGAGTAGATACGCAGTATTTT. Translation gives CASSFPGVDTQYF.

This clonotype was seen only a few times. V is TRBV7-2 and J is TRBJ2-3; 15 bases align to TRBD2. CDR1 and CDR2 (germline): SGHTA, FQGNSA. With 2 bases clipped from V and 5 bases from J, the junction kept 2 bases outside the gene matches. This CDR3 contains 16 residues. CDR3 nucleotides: TGTGCCAGCAGCTTACAGGGACTAGCGGGGGGAGATACGCAGTATTTT. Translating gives CASSLQGLAGGDTQYF.

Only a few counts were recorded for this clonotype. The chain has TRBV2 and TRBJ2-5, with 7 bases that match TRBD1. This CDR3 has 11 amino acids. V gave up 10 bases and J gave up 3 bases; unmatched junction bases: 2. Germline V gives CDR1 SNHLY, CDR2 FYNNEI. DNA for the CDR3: TGTGCCAACGGACAGGAAGAGACCCAGTACTTC. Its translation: CANGQEETQYF.

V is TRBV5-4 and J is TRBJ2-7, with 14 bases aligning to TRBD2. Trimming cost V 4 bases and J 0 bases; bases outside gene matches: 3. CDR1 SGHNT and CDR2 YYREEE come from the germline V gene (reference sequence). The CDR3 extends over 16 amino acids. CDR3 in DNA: TGTGCCAGCAGCCCGGGACTAGCGGGGGCCTCCTACGAGCAGTACTTC. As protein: CASSPGLAGASYEQYF.

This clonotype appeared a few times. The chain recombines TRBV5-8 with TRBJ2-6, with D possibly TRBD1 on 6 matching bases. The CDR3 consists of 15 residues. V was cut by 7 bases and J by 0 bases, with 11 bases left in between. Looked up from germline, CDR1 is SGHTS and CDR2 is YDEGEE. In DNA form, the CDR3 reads TGTGCCAGCCGAGGGGGTCCCTCTGGGGCCAACGTCCTGACTTTC. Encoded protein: CASRGGPSGANVLTF.

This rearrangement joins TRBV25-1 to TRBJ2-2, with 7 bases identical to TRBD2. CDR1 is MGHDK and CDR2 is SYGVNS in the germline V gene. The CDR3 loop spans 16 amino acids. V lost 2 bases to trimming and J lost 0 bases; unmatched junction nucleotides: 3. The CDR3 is CASSEMSGANTGELFF. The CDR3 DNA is TGTGCCAGCAGTGAAATGAGCGGGGCGAACACCGGGGAGCTGTTTTTT.

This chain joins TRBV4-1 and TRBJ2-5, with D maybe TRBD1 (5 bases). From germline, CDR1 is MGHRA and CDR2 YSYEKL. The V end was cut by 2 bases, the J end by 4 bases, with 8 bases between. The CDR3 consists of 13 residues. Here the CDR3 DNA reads TGCGCCAGCAGCCAATGGACACGAGAGACCCAGTACTTC. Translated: CASSQWTRETQYF.

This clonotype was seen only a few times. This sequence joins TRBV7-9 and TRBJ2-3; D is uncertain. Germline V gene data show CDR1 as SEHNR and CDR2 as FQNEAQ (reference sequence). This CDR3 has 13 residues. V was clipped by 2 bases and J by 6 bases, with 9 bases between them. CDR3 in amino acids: CASSLQGVDTQYF. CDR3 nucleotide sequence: TGTGCCAGCAGCTTACAAGGAGTGGATACGCAGTATTTT.

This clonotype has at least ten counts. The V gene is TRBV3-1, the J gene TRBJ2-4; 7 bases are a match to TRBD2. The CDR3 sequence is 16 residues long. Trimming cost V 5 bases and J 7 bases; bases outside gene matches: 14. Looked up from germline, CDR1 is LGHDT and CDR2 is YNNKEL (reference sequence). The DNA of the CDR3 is TGTGCCAGCAGCGGTCGGGACCGCGGGGGATGGAACATTCAGTACTTC. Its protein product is CASSGRDRGGWNIQYF.

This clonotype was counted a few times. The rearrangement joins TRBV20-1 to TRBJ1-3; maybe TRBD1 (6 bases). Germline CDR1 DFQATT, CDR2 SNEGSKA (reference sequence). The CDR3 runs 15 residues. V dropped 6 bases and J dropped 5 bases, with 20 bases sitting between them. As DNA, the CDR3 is TGCAGTGCGTATACAGGGTTTTATCCTCGAAACACCATATATTTT. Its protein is CSAYTGFYPRNTIYF.

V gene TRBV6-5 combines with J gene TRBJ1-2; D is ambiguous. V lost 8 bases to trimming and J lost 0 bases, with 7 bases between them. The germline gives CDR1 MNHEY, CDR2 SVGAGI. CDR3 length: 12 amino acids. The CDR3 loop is CASLGANYGYTF. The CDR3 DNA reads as TGTGCCAGCCTGGGAGCTAACTATGGCTACACCTTC.

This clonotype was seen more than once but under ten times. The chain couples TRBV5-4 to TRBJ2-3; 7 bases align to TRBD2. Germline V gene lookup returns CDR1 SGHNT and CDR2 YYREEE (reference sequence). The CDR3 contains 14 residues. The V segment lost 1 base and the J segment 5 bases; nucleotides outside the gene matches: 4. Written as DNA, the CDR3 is TGTGCCAGCAGCTTGCGCCGGGGGGAAGATACGCAGTATTTT. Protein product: CASSLRRGEDTQYF.

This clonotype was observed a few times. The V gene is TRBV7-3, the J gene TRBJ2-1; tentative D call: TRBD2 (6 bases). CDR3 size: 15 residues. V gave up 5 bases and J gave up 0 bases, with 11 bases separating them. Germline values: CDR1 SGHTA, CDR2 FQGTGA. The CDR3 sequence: CASSPSGVSYNEQFF. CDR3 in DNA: TGTGCCAGCAGCCCGTCGGGGGTCTCCTACAATGAGCAGTTCTTC.

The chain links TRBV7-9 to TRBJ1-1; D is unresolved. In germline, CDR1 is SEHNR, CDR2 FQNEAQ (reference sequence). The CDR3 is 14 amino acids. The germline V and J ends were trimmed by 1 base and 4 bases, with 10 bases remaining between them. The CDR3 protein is CASSLGPLGTEAFF. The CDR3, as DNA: TGTGCCAGCAGCTTAGGCCCTCTAGGCACTGAAGCTTTCTTT. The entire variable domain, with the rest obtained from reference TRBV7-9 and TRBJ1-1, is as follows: DTGVSQNPRHKITKRGQNVTFRCDPISEHNRLYWYRQTLGQGPEFLTYFQNEAQLEKSRLLSDRFSAERPKGSFSTLEIQRTEQGDSAMYLCASSLGPLGTEAFFGQGTRLTVV.